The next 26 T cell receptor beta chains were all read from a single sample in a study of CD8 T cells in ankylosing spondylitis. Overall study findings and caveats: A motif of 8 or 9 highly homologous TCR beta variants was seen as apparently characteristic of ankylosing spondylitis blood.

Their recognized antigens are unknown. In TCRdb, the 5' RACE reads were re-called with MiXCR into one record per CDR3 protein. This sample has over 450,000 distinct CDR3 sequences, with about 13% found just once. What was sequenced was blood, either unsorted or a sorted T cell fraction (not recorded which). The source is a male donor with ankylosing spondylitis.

The CDR3 loop reads CASSLGLGRETQYF. The CDR3 nucleotides read TGCGCCAGCAGCTTGGGACTGGGAAGAGAGACCCAGTACTTC. The chain links TRBV5-1 to TRBJ2-5; D call uncertain. The V end was cut by 0 bases, the J end by 4 bases, with 10 bases between. This CDR3 is built from 14 residues. Germline lookup yields CDR1 SGHRS and CDR2 YFSETQ.

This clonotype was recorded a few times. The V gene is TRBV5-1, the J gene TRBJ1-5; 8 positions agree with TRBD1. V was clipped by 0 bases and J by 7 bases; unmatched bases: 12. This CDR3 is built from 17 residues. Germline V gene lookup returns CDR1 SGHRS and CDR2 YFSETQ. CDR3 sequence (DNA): TGCGCCAGCAGCTTGGGGATGGGACAGGAGAAGGACCAGCCCCAGCATTTT. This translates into CASSLGMGQEKDQPQHF.

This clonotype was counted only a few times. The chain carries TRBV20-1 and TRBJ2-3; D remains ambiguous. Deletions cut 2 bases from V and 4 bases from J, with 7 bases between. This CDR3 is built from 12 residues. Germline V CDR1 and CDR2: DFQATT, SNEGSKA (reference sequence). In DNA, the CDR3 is TGCAGTGCTAGACTGACTCCAGATACGCAGTATTTT. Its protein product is CSARLTPDTQYF.

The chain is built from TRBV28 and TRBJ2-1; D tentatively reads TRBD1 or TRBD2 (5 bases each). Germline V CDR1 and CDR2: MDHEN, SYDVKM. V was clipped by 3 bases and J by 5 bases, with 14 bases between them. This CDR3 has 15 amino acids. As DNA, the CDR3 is TGTGCCAGCAGTTTTTGGGGGAGAGTGCACAATGAGCAGTTCTTC. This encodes CASSFWGRVHNEQFF.

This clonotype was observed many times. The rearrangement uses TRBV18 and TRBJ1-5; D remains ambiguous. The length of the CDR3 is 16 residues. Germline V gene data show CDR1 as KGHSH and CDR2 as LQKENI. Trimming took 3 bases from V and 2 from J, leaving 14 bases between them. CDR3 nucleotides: TGTGCCAGCTCACCCCCGGGCCAAGCGGGCAATCAGCCCCAGCATTTT. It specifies CASSPPGQAGNQPQHF. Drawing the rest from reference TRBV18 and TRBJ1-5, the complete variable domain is NAGVMQNPRHLVRRRGQEARLRCSPMKGHSHVYWYRQLPEEGLKFMVYLQKENIIDESGMPKERFSAEFPKEGPSILRIQQVVRGDSAAYFCASSPPGQAGNQPQHFGDGTRLSIL.

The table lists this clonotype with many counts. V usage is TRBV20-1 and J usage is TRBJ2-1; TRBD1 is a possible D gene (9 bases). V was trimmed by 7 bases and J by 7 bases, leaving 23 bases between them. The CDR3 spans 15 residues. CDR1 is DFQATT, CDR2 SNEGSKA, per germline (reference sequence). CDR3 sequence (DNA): TGCAGTGTTACCCAAGGTAGCGGGACAGGGAATGAGCAGTTCTTC. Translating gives CSVTQGSGTGNEQFF.

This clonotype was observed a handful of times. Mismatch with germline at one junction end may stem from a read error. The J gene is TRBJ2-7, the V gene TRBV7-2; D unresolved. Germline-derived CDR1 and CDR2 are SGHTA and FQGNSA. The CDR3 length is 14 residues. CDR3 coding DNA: TGTGCAAGCAGCACAAGCTTCGGTCCCTACGAGCAGTACTTC. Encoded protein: CASSTSFGPYEQYF. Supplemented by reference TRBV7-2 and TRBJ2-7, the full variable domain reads GAGVSQSPSNKVTEKGKDVELRCDPISGHTALYWYRQSLGQGLEFLIYFQGNSAPDKSGLPSDRFSAERTGGSVSTLTIQRTQQEDSAVYLCASSTSFGPYEQYFGPGTRLTVT.

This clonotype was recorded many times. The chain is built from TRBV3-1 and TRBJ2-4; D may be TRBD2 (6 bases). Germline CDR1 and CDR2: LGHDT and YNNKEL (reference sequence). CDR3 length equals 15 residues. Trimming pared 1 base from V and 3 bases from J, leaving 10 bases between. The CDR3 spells CASSQAERVKNIQYF. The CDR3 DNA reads TGTGCCAGCAGCCAAGCGGAGCGGGTCAAAAACATTCAGTACTTC.

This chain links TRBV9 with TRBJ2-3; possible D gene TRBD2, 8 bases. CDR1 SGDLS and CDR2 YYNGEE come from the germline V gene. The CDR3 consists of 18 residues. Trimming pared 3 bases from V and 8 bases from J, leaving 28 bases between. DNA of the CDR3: TGTGCCAGCAGCGGGCCGGGACAGCGGAGAGCGGGAGCTACTACGCAGTATTTT. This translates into CASSGPGQRRAGATTQYF.

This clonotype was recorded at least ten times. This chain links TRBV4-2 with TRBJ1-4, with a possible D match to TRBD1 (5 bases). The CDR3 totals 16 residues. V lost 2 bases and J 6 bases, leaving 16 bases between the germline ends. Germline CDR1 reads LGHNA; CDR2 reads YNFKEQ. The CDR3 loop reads CASSQLGHEEDEKLFF. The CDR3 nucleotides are TGTGCCAGCAGCCAACTTGGACACGAAGAGGATGAAAAACTGTTTTTT.

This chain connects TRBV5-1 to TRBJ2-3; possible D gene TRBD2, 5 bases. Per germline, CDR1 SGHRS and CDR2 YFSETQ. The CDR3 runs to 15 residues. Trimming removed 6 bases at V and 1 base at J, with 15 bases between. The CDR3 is CASTRGNARTDTQYF. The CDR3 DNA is TGCGCCAGCACCCGAGGGAACGCCCGCACAGATACGCAGTATTTT. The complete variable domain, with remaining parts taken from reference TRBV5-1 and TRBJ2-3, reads KAGVTQTPRYLIKTRGQQVTLSCSPISGHRSVSWYQQTPGQGLQFLFEYFSETQRNKGNFPGRFSGRQFSNSRSEMNVSTLELGDSALYLCASTRGNARTDTQYFGPGTRLTVL.

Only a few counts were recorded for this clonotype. CDR3 nucleotides: TGTGCCAGCAGCCAAGGAAGAGGGGACCAGCCCCAGCATTTT. Translation gives CASSQGRGDQPQHF. This chain connects TRBV3-1 to TRBJ1-5; D is possibly TRBD1 (5 bases). Trimming took off 1 base at V and 7 bases at J, with 11 bases between the two ends. The CDR3 is made up of 14 amino acids. Looked up from germline, CDR1 is LGHDT and CDR2 is YNNKEL (reference sequence).

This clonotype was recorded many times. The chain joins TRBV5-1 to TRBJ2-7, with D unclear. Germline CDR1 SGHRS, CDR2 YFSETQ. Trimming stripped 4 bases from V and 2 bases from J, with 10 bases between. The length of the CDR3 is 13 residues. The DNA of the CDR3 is TGCGCCAGCAGCCTCGGACCTGCCTACGAGCAGTACGTC. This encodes CASSLGPAYEQYV.

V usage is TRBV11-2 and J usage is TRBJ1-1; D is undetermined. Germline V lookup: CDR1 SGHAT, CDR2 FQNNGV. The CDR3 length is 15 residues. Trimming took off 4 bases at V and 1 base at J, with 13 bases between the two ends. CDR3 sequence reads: CASSSVTGKNTEAFF. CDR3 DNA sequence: TGTGCCAGCAGCTCCGTCACCGGGAAGAACACTGAAGCTTTCTTT.

The CDR3 DNA follows: TGTGCCAGCTCACTAGCGGCCGGGGATGAAAAACTGTTTTTT. It encodes CASSLAAGDEKLFF. The rearrangement links TRBV18 to TRBJ1-4; the D is unclear. The V gene's germline CDR1 is KGHSH and CDR2 LQKENI. The CDR3 spans 14 residues. Trimming removed 4 bases from V and 6 bases from J, with 12 bases in between.

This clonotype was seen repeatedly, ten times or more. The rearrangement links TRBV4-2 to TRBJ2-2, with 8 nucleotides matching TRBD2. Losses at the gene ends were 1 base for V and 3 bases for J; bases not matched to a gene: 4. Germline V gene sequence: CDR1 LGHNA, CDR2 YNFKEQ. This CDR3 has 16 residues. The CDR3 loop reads CASSQGTSYDTGELFF. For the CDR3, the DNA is TGTGCCAGCAGCCAAGGGACTAGCTATGACACCGGGGAGCTGTTTTTT.

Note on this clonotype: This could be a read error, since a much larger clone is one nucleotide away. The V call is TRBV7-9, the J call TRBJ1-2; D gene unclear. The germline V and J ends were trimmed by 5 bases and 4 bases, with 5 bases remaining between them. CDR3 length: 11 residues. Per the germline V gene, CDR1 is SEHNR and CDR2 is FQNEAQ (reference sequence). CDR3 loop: CASSPTYGYTF. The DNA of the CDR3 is TGTGCCAGCAGCCCGACCTATGGCTACACCTTC.

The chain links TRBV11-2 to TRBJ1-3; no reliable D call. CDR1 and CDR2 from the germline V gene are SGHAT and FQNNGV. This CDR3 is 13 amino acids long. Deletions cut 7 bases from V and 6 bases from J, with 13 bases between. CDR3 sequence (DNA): TGTGCCAGCACCCCTTCCCCGGTAAACACCATATATTTT. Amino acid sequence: CASTPSPVNTIYF.

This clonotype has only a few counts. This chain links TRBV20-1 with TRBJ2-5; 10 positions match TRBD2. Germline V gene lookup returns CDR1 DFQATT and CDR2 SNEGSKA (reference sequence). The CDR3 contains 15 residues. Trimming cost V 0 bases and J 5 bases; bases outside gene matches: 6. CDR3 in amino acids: CSARDSISGRETQYF. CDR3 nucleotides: TGCAGTGCTAGAGATTCGATTAGCGGGAGGGAGACCCAGTACTTC.

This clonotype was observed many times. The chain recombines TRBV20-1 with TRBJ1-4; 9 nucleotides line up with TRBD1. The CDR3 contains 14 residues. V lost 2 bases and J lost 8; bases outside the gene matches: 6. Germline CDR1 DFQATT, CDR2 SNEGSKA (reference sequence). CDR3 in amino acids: CSARRDRAREKLFF. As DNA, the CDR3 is TGCAGTGCTAGACGGGACAGGGCGCGGGAAAAACTGTTTTTT.

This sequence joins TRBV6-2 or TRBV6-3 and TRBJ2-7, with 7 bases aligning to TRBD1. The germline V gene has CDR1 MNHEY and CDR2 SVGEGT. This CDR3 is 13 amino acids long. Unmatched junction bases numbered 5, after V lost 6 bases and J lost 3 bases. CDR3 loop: CASRHTGVYEQYV. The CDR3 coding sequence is TGTGCCAGCAGACATACAGGGGTCTACGAGCAGTACGTC.

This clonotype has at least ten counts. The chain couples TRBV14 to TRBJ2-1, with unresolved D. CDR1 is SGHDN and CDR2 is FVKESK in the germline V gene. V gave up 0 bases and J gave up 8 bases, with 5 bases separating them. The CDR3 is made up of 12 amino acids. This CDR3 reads CASSQEEDEQFF. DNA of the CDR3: TGTGCCAGCAGCCAAGAAGAGGATGAGCAGTTCTTC.

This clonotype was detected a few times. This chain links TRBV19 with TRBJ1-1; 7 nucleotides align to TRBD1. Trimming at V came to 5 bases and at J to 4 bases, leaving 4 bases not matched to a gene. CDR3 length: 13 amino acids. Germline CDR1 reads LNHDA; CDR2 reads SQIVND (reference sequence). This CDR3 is CASSGGQATEAFF. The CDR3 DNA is TGTGCCAGTAGTGGAGGACAGGCCACTGAAGCTTTCTTT. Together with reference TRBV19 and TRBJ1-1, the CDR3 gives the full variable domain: DGGITQSPKYLFRKEGQNVTLSCEQNLNHDAMYWYRQDPGQGLRLIYYSQIVNDFQKGDIAEGYSVSREKKESFPLTVTSAQKNPTAFYLCASSGGQATEAFFGQGTRLTVV.

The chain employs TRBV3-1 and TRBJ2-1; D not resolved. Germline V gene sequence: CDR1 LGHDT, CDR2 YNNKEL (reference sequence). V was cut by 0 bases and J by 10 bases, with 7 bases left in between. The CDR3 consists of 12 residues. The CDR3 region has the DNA TGTGCCAGCAGCCAAGATTCGAGGGAGCAGTTCTTC. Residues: CASSQDSREQFF.

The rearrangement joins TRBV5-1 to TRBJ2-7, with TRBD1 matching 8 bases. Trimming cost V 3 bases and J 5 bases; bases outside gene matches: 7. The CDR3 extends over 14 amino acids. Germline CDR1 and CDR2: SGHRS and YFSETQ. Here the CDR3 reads CASSSGTGIHEQYV. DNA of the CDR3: TGCGCCAGCAGCTCCGGGACAGGCATTCACGAGCAGTACGTC.

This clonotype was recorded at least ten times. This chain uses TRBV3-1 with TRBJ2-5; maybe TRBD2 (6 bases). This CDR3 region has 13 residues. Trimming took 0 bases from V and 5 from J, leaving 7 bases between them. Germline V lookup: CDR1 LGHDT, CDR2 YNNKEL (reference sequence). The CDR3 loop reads CASSQELAETQYF. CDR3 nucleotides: TGTGCCAGCAGCCAAGAGCTAGCGGAGACCCAGTACTTC.